The clone carrying this TCR beta chain was observed many times. Its specificity is not known. The data originate from a study of T cell repertoires in cytomegalovirus infection. TCRdb passed the reads through MiXCR, listing each CDR3 protein once. The sample includes some 800,000 distinct CDR3 sequences, approximately 29% of them seen just once. The germline gives CDR1 SEHNR, CDR2 FQNEAQ (reference sequence). V lost 2 bases, J lost 5 bases, and 8 bases lay in between. The CDR3 is 13 residues long. The sample in question was cultured CD8+ T cells from PBMCs, obtained from culture after CMV antigen stimulation. This TCR derives from a human donor in good health (CMV status not recorded). Some clones in this sample may be carry-over from other donors' samples. The chain joins TRBV7-9 to TRBJ2-3; no definite D call. The CDR3 is CASSLTGGDTQYF. CDR3 sequence (DNA): TGTGCCAGCAGCTTAACCGGCGGAGATACGCAGTATTTT.